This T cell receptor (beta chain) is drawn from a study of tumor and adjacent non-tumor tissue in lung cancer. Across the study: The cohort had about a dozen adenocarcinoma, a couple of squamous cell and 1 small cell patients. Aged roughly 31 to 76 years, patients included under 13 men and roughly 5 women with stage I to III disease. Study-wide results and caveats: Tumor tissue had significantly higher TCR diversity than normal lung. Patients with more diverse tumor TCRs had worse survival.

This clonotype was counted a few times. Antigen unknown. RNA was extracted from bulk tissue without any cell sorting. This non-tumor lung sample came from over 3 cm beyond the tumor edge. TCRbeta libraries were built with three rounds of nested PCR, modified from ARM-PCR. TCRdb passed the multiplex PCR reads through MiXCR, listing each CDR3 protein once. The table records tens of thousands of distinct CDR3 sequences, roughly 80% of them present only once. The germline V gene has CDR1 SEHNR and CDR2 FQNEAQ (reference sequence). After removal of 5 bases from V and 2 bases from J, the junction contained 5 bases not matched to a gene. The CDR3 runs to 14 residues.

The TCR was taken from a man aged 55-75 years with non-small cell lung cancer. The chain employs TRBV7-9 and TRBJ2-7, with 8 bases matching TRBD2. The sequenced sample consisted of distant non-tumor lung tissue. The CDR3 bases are TGTGCCAGCAGCGCGGGGGGACTAGCCTACGAGCAGTACTTC. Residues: CASSAGGLAYEQYF.